The clone carrying this TCR beta chain was seen ten or more times. What it binds is unknown. The record originates from a study of identical twins. Study results and caveats: A lower insertion count was a feature of abundant cord blood beta clonotypes, with no such feature in memory repertoires. The authors noted that invariant MAIT and iNKT cells could partly confound zero-insertion analyses.

Germline values: CDR1 ENHRY, CDR2 SYGVKD. V was cut by 10 bases and J by 3 bases, with 13 bases left in between. The length of the CDR3 is 12 residues. Each CDR3 protein is one row after TCRdb ran MiXCR on the 5' RACE reads. The sample carries 500,000 or so distinct CDR3 sequences, around 14% recorded once. A further study also used this sample, focusing on yellow fever vaccine responses in identical twins. That source notes: Convergence reportedly seemed to mark part of the twins' vaccine T cell response, with personalization marking the rest.

Sequencing input: CD4+ T cells sorted from blood. This receptor was obtained from a woman between 18 and 29 years old in good health. The chain combines TRBV10-3 with TRBJ2-7, with D possibly being TRBD1 (5 bases). The CDR3 spells CATGNLVYEQYF. CDR3 in DNA: TGTGCCACAGGGAACCTTGTCTACGAGCAGTACTTC.